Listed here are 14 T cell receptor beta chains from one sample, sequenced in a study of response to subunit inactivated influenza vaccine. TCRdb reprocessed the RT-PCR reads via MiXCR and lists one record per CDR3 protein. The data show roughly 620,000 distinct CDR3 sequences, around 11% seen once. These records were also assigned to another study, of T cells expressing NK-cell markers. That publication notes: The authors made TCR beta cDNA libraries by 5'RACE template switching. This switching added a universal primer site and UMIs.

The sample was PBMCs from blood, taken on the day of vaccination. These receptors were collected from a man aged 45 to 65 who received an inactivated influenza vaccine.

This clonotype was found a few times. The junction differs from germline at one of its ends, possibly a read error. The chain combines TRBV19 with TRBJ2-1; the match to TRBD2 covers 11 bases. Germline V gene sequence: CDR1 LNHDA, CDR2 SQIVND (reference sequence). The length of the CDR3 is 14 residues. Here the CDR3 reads CASSITSGSPEQFF. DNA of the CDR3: TGTGCCAGCAGTATCACTAGCGGGAGTCCTGAGCAGTTCTTC. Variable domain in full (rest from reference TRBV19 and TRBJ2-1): DGGITQSPKYLFRKEGQNVTLSCEQNLNHDAMYWYRQDPGQGLRLIYYSQIVNDFQKGDIAEGYSVSREKKESFPLTVTSAQKNPTAFYLCASSITSGSPEQFFGPGTRLTVL.

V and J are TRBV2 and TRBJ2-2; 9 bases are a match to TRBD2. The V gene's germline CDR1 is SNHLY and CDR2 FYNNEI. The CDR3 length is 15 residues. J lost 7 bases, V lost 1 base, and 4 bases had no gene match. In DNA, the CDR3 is TGTGCCAGCAGTGAAGTTGCGGGGGGGGTCGGGGAGCTGTTTTTT. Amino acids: CASSEVAGGVGELFF.

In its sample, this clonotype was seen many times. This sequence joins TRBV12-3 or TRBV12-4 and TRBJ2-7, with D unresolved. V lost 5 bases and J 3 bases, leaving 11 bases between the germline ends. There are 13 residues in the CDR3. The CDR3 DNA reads TGTGCCAGCAGTCCCCGTCAGGACTACGAGCAGTACTTC. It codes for CASSPRQDYEQYF.

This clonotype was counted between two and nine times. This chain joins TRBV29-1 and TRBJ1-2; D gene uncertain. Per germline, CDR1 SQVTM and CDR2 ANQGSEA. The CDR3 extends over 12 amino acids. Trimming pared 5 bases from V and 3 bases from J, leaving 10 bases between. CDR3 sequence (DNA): TGCAGCGTTACACAGAATTACTATGGCTACACCTTC. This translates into CSVTQNYYGYTF.

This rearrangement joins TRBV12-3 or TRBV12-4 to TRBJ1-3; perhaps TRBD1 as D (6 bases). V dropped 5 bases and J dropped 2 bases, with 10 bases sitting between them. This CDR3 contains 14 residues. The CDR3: CASSPRTAGNTIYF. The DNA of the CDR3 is TGTGCCAGCAGTCCCAGGACAGCTGGAAACACCATATATTTT.

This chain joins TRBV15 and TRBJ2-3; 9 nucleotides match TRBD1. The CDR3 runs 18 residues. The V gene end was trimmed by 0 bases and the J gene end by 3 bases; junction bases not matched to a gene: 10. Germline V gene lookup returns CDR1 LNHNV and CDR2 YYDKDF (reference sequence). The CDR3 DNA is TGTGCCACCAGCAGAGATGATACCTTCGGACAGGGGACAGATACGCAGTATTTT. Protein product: CATSRDDTFGQGTDTQYF.

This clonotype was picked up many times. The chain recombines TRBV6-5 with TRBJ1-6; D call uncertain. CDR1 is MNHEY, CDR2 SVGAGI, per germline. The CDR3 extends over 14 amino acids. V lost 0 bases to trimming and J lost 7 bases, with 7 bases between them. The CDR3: CASSYSRGNSPLHF. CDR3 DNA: TGTGCCAGCAGTTACTCGAGAGGCAATTCACCCCTCCACTTT.

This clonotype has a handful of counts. The CDR3 nucleotides read TGTGCCAACTATTACCTGGGTGAGCAGTTCTTC. Translated: CANYYLGEQFF. V is TRBV7-2 and J is TRBJ2-1; D unresolved. The V end was cut by 10 bases, the J end by 9 bases, with 13 bases between. Looked up from germline, CDR1 is SGHTA and CDR2 is FQGNSA. CDR3 size: 11 residues.

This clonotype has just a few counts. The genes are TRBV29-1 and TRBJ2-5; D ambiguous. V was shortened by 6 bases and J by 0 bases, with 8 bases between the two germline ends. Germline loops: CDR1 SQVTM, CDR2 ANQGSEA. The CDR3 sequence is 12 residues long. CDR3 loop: CSVSHNQETQYF. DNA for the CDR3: TGCAGCGTGTCCCACAACCAAGAGACCCAGTACTTC.

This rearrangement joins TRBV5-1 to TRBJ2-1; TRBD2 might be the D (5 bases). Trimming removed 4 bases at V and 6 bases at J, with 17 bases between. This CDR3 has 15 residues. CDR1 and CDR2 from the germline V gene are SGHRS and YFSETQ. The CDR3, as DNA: TGCGCCAGCAGCACCCTCCAGTCGGCGGGCAATGAGCAGTTCTTC. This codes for CASSTLQSAGNEQFF.

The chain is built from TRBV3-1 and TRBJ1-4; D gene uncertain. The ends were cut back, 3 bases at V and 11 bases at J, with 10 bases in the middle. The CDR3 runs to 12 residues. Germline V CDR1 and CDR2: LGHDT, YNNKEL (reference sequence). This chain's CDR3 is CASSHETGKLFF. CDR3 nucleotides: TGTGCCAGCAGCCACGAGACGGGGAAACTGTTTTTT.

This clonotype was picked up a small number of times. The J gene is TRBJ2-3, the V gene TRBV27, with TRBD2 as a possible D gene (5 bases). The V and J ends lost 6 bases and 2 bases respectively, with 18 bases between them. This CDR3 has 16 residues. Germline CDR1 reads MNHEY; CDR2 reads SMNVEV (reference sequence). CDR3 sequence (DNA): TGTGCCAGCAGCAAGGCCGCTACTAGAGCCACAGATACGCAGTATTTT. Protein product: CASSKAATRATDTQYF.

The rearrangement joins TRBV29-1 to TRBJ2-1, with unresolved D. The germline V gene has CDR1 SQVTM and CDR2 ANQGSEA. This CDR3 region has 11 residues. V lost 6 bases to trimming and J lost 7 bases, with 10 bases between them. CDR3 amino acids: CSVLGLNEQFF. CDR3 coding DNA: TGCAGCGTGTTGGGCTTAAATGAGCAGTTCTTC.

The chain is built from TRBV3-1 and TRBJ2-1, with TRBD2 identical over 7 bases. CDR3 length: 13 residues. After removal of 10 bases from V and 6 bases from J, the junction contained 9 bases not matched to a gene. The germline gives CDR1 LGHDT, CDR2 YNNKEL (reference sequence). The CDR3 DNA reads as TGTGCCACCACGCGGGGGACTACCAATGAGCAGTTCTTC. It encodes CATTRGTTNEQFF.